Listed below are T cell receptor beta chains from one sample, sequenced in a study of blood T cell repertoires in COVID-19. Profiled with immunoSEQ multiplex PCR; TCRdb holds only in-frame clones, not every one. The table has about 250,000 clones, around nine tenths seen once. The sequencing sample was made of peripheral blood. Receptors originate from a woman aged 55-70 years who had recovered from COVID-19. Both conserved end residues are part of each CDR3. The order of the fields is clone size, D gene, J gene, V gene, CDR3 protein, CDR3 DNA. The D gene is left open where the match is weak. Size is stated for part of the rows, as once, few or many counts, or as a class when the clone is expanded.

NA,TRBD1,TRBJ1-3,TRBV9,CASSEIQGFSGNTIYF,TGTGCCAGCAGCGAGATACAGGGGTTCTCTGGAAACACCATATATTTT
NA,NA,TRBJ1-4,TRBV5-1,CASSLVGVGEKLFF,TGCGCCAGCAGCTTGGTAGGGGTAGGTGAAAAACTGTTTTTT
NA,NA,TRBJ1-1,TRBV6-5,CASTTGNTEAFF,TGTGCCAGCACAACGGGGAATACTGAAGCTTTCTTT
NA,TRBD2,TRBJ2-1,TRBV5-4,CASSGGTSGGYNEQFF,TGTGCCAGCAGCGGCGGGACTAGCGGGGGGTACAATGAGCAGTTCTTC
NA,NA,TRBJ2-2,TRBV9,CASSPDWGANTGELFF,TGTGCCAGCAGCCCCGATTGGGGAGCGAACACCGGGGAGCTGTTTTTT
NA,TRBD2,TRBJ2-5,TRBV28,CATNDSGGMKETQYF,TGTGCCACAAACGATTCCGGGGGGATGAAAGAGACCCAGTACTTC
NA,TRBD1,TRBJ2-1,TRBV27,CASSAGQGYNEQFF,TGTGCCAGCAGTGCGGGACAGGGGTACAATGAGCAGTTCTTC
NA,TRBD1,TRBJ2-7,TRBV3-1/TRBV3-2,CASSRMGQGPYEQYF,TGTGCCAGCAGCCGAATGGGACAGGGACCCTACGAGCAGTACTTC
NA,NA,TRBJ1-2,TRBV18,CASSLNRAALNYGYTF,TGTGCCAGCTCACTGAACAGGGCCGCTTTAAACTATGGCTACACCTTC
NA,TRBD2,TRBJ2-5,TRBV9,CASSVVGGGTQETQYF,TGTGCCAGCAGCGTGGTTGGCGGGGGGACTCAAGAGACCCAGTACTTC
NA,NA,TRBJ2-6,TRBV27,CASSPYSGANVLTF,TGTGCCAGCAGCCCCTACTCTGGGGCCAACGTCCTGACTTTC
few,NA,TRBJ1-6,TRBV5-6,CASSSGLSDSPLHF,TGTGCCAGCAGCTCGGGACTCAGTGATTCACCCCTCCACTTT
NA,NA,TRBJ2-7,TRBV20-1,CSASVQVLNEQYF,TGCAGTGCTAGTGTTCAGGTCTTAAACGAGCAGTACTTC
NA,TRBD1,TRBJ2-6,TRBV5-1,CASSWGDRDFSGANVLTF,TGCGCCAGCAGCTGGGGGGACAGGGATTTCTCTGGGGCCAACGTCCTGACTTTC
NA,TRBD1,TRBJ1-5,TRBV7-8,CASSLDRLNQPQHF,TGTGCCAGCAGCTTGGACAGGCTGAATCAGCCCCAGCATTTT
NA,NA,TRBJ2-6,TRBV7-3,CASSLGISGANVLTF,TGTGCCAGCAGCTTAGGCATTTCGGGGGCCAACGTCCTGACTTTC
NA,TRBD1,TRBJ1-1,TRBV20-1,CSAIDRVVGTEAFF,TGCAGTGCTATTGACAGGGTAGTAGGCACTGAAGCTTTCTTT
once,TRBD1,TRBJ2-1,TRBV2,CASVRGRGQGQGNEQFF,TGTGCCAGCGTTAGGGGAAGAGGACAGGGGCAAGGAAATGAGCAGTTCTTC
NA,NA,TRBJ2-3,TRBV19,CASSIAGYTDTQYF,TGTGCCAGTAGTATCGCGGGGTACACAGATACGCAGTATTTT
NA,TRBD1,TRBJ1-4,TRBV5-1,CASSSDRINEKLFF,TGCGCCAGCAGCTCGGACAGGATTAATGAAAAACTGTTTTTT
few,TRBD2,TRBJ2-3,TRBV5-1,CASNAGLGTDTQYF,TGCGCCAGCAATGCGGGACTAGGAACCGATACGCAGTATTTT
NA,NA,TRBJ1-2,TRBV14,CASSQDRGGYYGYTF,TGTGCCAGCAGCCAAGACAGGGGAGGGTACTATGGCTACACCTTC
NA,NA,TRBJ1-2,TRBV9,CASSVAPVASNYGYTF,TGTGCCAGCAGCGTAGCTCCGGTCGCATCTAACTATGGCTACACCTTC
NA,TRBD2,TRBJ2-2,TRBV5-1,CASRVAGGPTGELFF,TGCGCCAGCCGAGTAGCGGGGGGGCCTACCGGGGAGCTGTTTTTT
NA,TRBD2,TRBJ2-7,TRBV9,CASSAGLEFREQYF,TGTGCCAGCAGCGCGGGACTAGAGTTCAGGGAGCAGTACTTC
NA,TRBD1,TRBJ1-1,TRBV4-2,CASSQSPQGAQGTEAFF,TGTGCCAGCAGCCAATCCCCGCAGGGGGCGCAGGGCACTGAAGCTTTCTTT
NA,NA,TRBJ1-6,TRBV29-1,CSVANRSAPLHF,TGCAGCGTAGCCAACAGGAGCGCACCCCTCCACTTT
NA,NA,TRBJ1-5,TRBV28,CASSFVGDRDQPQHF,TGTGCCAGCAGTTTTGTAGGGGATCGGGATCAGCCCCAGCATTTT
NA,NA,TRBJ1-4,TRBV5-1,CASSPTVATNEKLFF,TGCGCCAGCAGTCCCACGGTTGCAACTAATGAAAAACTGTTTTTT
NA,NA,TRBJ1-2,TRBV7-8,CASSSPPRNYGYTF,TGTGCCAGCAGCTCCCCTCCTCGGAACTATGGCTACACCTTC
once,NA,TRBJ2-1,TRBV5-4,CASSLGQSLQNEQFF,TGTGCCAGCAGCTTGGGCCAGTCCCTACAGAATGAGCAGTTCTTC
NA,TRBD1,TRBJ2-7,TRBV10-3,CAISAGQGPNEQYF,TGTGCCATCAGTGCGGGACAGGGTCCCAACGAGCAGTACTTC
NA,TRBD1,TRBJ1-2,TRBV4-1,CASSQGQGAFSGYTF,TGCGCCAGCAGCCAAGGACAGGGTGCTTTCAGTGGCTACACCTTC
NA,NA,TRBJ2-3,TRBV6-5,CAVQGSTDTQYF,TGTGCCGTGCAGGGTAGCACAGATACGCAGTATTTT
NA,NA,TRBJ2-7,TRBV4-1,CASSPGGGIYEQYF,TGCGCCAGCAGCCCTGGTGGAGGGATCTACGAGCAGTACTTC
NA,NA,TRBJ1-6,TRBV6-6,CASSTRGRGDNSPLHF,TGTGCCAGCAGTACTCGGGGCCGGGGGGATAATTCACCCCTCCACTTT
once,TRBD2,TRBJ2-7,TRBV27,CASSLSSGGFGSYEQYF,TGTGCCAGCAGTTTGAGTAGCGGGGGGTTCGGGTCCTACGAGCAGTACTTC
few,NA,TRBJ1-5,TRBV5-1,CASSLASGAQQPQHF,TGCGCCAGCAGCTTGGCTTCAGGGGCTCAGCAGCCCCAGCATTTT
NA,NA,TRBJ1-2,TRBV19,CASSFPRDNYGYTF,TGTGCCAGTAGTTTTCCACGGGATAACTATGGCTACACCTTC
NA,NA,TRBJ1-5,TRBV6-5,CASSPKGGRQPQHF,TGTGCCAGCAGCCCAAAGGGGGGGCGTCAGCCCCAGCATTTT
NA,NA,TRBJ1-1,TRBV2,CASRTETALLNLVGKAFF,TGTGCCAGCAGGACAGAGACAGCGTTATTGAATTTGGTGGGCAAAGCTTTCTTT
NA,TRBD2,TRBJ2-5,TRBV20-1,CSASILAGETQYF,TGCAGTGCTAGTATACTAGCGGGGGAGACCCAGTACTTC
NA,TRBD1,TRBJ2-1,TRBV10-3,CAIRAGDRGRSFYNEQFF,TGTGCCATCAGAGCCGGGGACAGGGGGCGCAGTTTCTACAATGAGCAGTTCTTC
NA,TRBD1,TRBJ2-2,TRBV5-1,CASSTGTAWTGELFF,TGCGCCAGCAGCACTGGGACAGCCTGGACCGGGGAGCTGTTTTTT
NA,TRBD1,TRBJ1-4,TRBV5-1,CASSLGTVNEKLFF,TGCGCCAGCAGCCTCGGGACAGTTAATGAAAAACTGTTTTTT
NA,NA,TRBJ2-7,TRBV28,CASSPPDRTYEQYF,TGTGCCAGCAGTCCTCCCGACAGAACCTACGAGCAGTACTTC
NA,NA,TRBJ1-3,TRBV7-2,CASSFSGNTIYF,TGTGCCAGCAGCTTCTCGGGAAACACCATATATTTT
few,NA,TRBJ2-3,TRBV6-6,CASSYRGGRGTDTQYF,TGTGCCAGCAGTTACAGGGGGGGGCGTGGCACAGATACGCAGTATTTT
NA,TRBD1,TRBJ1-3,TRBV25-1,CASRSTGAGNTIYF,TGTGCCAGCAGATCAACAGGGGCTGGAAACACCATATATTTT
NA,NA,TRBJ2-3,TRBV2,CASSEIQGNTQYF,TGTGCCAGCAGTGAAATTCAGGGGAATACGCAGTATTTT
once,NA,TRBJ2-7,TRBV5-1,CASSLYRHSSSYEQYF,TGCGCCAGCAGCTTGTATCGACATTCGAGCTCCTACGAGCAGTACTTC